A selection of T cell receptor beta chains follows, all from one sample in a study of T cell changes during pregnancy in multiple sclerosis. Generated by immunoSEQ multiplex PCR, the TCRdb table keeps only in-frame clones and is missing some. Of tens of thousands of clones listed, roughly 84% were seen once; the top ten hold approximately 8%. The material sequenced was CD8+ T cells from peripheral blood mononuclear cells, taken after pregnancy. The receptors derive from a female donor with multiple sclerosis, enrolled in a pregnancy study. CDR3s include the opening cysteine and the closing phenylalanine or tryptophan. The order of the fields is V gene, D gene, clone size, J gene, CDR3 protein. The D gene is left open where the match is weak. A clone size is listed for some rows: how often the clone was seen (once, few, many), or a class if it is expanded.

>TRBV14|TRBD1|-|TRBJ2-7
CASSPGTVIYEQYF
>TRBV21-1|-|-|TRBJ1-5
CASTPGGWQPQHF
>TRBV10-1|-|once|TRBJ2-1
CASSGTSYNEQFF
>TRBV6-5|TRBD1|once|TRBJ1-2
CASSRQGYGYTF
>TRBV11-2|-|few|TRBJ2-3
CASSLVGATYSDTQYF
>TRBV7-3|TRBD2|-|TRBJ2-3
CASSLREPLAASTDTQYF
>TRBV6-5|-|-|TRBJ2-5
CASSYSFQETQYF
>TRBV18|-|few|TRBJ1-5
CASSPQTSNSNQPQHF
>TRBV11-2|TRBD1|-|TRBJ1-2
CASSWGTGGYGYTF
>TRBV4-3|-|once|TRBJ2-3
CASSQRWGGLSTDTQYF
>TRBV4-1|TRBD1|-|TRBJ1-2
CASSGQVVSYGYTF
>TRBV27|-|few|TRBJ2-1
CASSLSVSSYNEQFF
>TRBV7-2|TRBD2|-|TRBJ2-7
CASSPGLGEGYEQYF
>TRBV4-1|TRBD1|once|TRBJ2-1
CASSQRTGGSYNEQFF
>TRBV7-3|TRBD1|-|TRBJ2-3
CASSLRSWGQGTDTQYF
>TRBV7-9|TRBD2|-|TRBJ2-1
CATWGLAGWNEQFF
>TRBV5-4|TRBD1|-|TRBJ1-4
CASSSTDRANEKLFF
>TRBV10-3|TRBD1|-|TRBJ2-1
CAISESDRANYNEQFF
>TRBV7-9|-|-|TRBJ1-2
CASSSSVGAQGYTF
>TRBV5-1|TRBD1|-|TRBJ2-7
CASSSGTGVFHEQYF
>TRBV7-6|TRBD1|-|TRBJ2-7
CASSIGAGQGYEQYF
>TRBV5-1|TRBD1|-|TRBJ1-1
CASSSDRVFLGDTEAFF
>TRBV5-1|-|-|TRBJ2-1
CASSLVEGAYNEQFF
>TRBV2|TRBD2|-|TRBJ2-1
CASSEWASGRNYYNEQFF
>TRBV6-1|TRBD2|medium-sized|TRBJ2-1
CASSEADGGAHEQFF
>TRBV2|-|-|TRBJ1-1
CASSSPQAGGTEAFF
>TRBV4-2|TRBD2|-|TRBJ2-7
CASSQLAGAYSYEQYF
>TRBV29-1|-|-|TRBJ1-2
CSVGGSEGRLYGYTF
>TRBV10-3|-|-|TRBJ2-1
CAISDRDRLGGEQFF
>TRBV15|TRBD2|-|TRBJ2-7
CATSIAGGSYEQYF
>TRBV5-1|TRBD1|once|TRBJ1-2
CASSWTGGDYGYTF
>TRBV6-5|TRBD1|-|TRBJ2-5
CASSSIRDSQETQYF
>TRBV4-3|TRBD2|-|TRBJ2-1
CASSQVALAGPNEQFF
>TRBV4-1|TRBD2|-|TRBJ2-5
CASSSSTSGQETQYF
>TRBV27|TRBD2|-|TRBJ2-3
CASSLWSGGPTSTDTQYF
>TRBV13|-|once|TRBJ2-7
CASSFRGEGQYF
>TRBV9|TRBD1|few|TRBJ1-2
CASSGAGGLGGYTF
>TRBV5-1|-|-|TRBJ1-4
CASSPEELRGEKLFF
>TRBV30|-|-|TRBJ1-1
CAWSPGGGDTEAFF
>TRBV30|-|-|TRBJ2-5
CAWSDLQHQETQYF
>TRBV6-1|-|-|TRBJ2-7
CASSEAVAYEQYF
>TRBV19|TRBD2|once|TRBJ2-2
CASDARWGGVTGELFF
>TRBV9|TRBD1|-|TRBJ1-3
CASSVEKGAVSGNTIYF
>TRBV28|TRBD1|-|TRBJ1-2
CASSSNRDRGLANYGYTF
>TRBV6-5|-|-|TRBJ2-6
CASNQGRGGANVLTF
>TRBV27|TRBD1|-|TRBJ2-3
CASGAGGPDTQYF
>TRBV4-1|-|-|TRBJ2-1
CASSQVTREQFF
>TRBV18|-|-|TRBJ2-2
CASSPGRIRTQANTGELFF
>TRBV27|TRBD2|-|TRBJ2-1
CASSYLKGVGGARSNEQFF
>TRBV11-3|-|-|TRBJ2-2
CASSLLGGLEGELFF
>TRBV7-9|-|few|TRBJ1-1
CASSPTTGNTEAFF
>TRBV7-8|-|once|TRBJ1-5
CASSLVGPQPQHF
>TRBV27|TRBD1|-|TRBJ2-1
CASKGIGGLGNEQFF
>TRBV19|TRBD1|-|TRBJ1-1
CASSLSKGQMNTEAFF
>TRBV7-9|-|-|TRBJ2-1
CASSSGPFGNEQFF